This TCR beta chain was recovered during a study of cytomegalovirus exposure and HLA in healthy donors. General study points: One later analysis, an examination of the 120 validation repertoires, found that first-cohort TCR clusters tended to co-occur in them. The authors enumerated roughly 180 TCR beta chains as linked to cytomegalovirus. Most TCR sequences were uncommon, yet certain public TCRs appeared in many donors.

Germline V gene lookup returns CDR1 ENHRY and CDR2 SYGVKD. This CDR3 spans 14 amino acids. Trimming stripped 5 bases from V and 1 base from J, with 11 bases between. The study drew the donors from its approximately 110-subject validation cohort, separate from the roughly 670-subject first cohort. Libraries were prepared by immunoSEQ multiplex PCR; TCRdb keeps only in-frame clonotypes and omits some of them. The table has 200,000 to 250,000 clones, 90% to 95% seen once; the top ten hold 1% to 1.2%. As for this clone: The antigen remains undetermined.

The receptor was isolated from a woman younger than 35 in good health and CMV-seronegative. The sequenced sample consisted of PBMCs. The chain has TRBV10-3 and TRBJ1-1; the D gene is possibly TRBD1 (6 bases). The CDR3 protein is CAISSYRENTEAFF. CDR3 in DNA: TGTGCCATCAGTAGCTACAGGGAGAACACTGAAGCTTTCTTT.